The 32 T cell receptor beta chains below come from one sample, sequenced in a study of tumor-infiltrating lymphocytes in primary liver carcinoma. A primer matching the constant region was used to make TCR beta cDNA from 500 ng of total RNA. ARM-PCR, slightly modified, supplied the TCR beta libraries through three nested multiplex PCR rounds. Each of the first two PCR rounds ran roughly 9 cycles with TRBV1-TRBV30 forward and C-beta reverse primers. TCRdb itself ran the multiplex PCR reads through MiXCR, one entry per CDR3 protein. The table includes around 25,000 distinct CDR3 sequences, roughly four fifths detected once. Between 20 and 30 mg of unsorted bulk tissue served as the source from which RNA and DNA were co-extracted. Specimen: liver tumor tissue from sampling region 5. The subset: tumor region T5, tumor centre. The receptor set was obtained from a woman aged 25 to 45 with primary liver carcinoma and hepatitis B virus infection.

This clonotype was picked up many times. This may be a read error, as it is one base from a much larger clone. The rearrangement links TRBV28 to TRBJ2-1, with a tentative D call TRBD2 (5 bases). V was shortened by 8 bases and J by 3 bases, with 11 bases between the two germline ends. Germline lookup yields CDR1 MDHEN and CDR2 SYDVKM. CDR3 length: 13 amino acids. In nucleotides, the CDR3 is TGTGCCAGCCGATACGGGATCTACAATGAGCAGTTCTTC. Protein product: CASRYGIYNEQFF. Full variable domain (missing parts from reference TRBV28 and TRBJ2-1): DVKVTQSSRYLVKRTGEKVFLECVQDMDHENMFWYRQDPGLGLRLIYFSYDVKMKEKGDIPEGYSVSREKKERFSLILESASTNQTSMYLCASRYGIYNEQFFGPGTRLTVL.

This clonotype came up many times. One end of the junction is discordant with germline, which a read error may explain. The chain uses TRBV11-3 and TRBJ2-3; no reliable D call. Germline CDR1 reads SGHNT; CDR2 reads YENEEA. This CDR3 contains 14 residues. Here the CDR3 DNA reads TGTGCCAGCAGCTTAGATTCGTCCAGTTTCACCCCCTTTTTC. The encoded protein is CASSLDSSSFTPFF.

This clonotype was recorded once. Without the conserved terminal phenylalanine or tryptophan, this CDR3 likely stems from a read error. The chain joins TRBV11-3 to TRBJ2-1; 12 bases line up with TRBD2. V was pared by 5 bases and J by 8 bases, with 7 bases of the junction left unmatched. The germline CDR1 and CDR2 sequences are SGHNT and YENEEA. This CDR3 has 15 amino acids. The CDR3 DNA sequence: TGTGCCAGCAGCCGGCTAGCGGGGGGGGTGTATGAGCAGTTCTTA. Translated, it gives CASSRLAGGVYEQFL.

This clonotype occurred many times. The CDR3 loop is CSIYRQSSYEQYF. CDR3 coding DNA: TGCAGTATTTACCGACAGAGCTCCTACGAGCAGTACTTC. The chain combines TRBV20-1 with TRBJ2-7; TRBD1 might be the D (5 bases). Germline CDR1 DFQATT, CDR2 SNEGSKA (reference sequence). Trimming stripped 8 bases from V and 0 bases from J, with 14 bases between. CDR3 length: 13 amino acids.

V is TRBV29-1 and J is TRBJ2-1; weak D call: TRBD2 (6 bases). This CDR3 has 15 residues. CDR1 is SQVTM, CDR2 ANQGSEA, per germline. CDR3: CNVHSGLHSYNEQFF. The CDR3 DNA reads as TGCAACGTACATTCCGGACTACACAGCTATAATGAGCAGTTCTTC.

On this clonotype: The junction shows a germline mismatch at one end, possibly a read error. V gene TRBV6-6 combines with J gene TRBJ2-6; D perhaps matches TRBD1 (5 bases). This CDR3 is 15 amino acids long. The germline V gene has CDR1 MNHNY and CDR2 SVGAGI (reference sequence). The CDR3 spells CASFLGQGRTNVPTF. The CDR3 coding sequence is TGTGCCAGCTTCCTCGGGCAGGGTAGGACCAACGTCCCGACTTTC.

As to this clonotype: Relative to the germline gene, one junction end is altered; a read error may explain this. This rearrangement joins TRBV12-3 or TRBV12-4 to TRBJ2-1; no definite D call. CDR3 length equals 13 residues. CDR3 in DNA: TGTGCCGGCAGTTTATGGTTATTCAATGAGCATTTCTTC. Translated: CAGSLWLFNEHFF.

A note on this clonotype: Germline and junction disagree at one end, which may indicate a read error. The V gene is TRBV10-3, the J gene TRBJ2-5; a possible D gene is TRBD2 (5 bases). Germline CDR1 ENHRY, CDR2 SYGVKD. The CDR3 sequence is 14 residues long. The CDR3 loop is CVISNGVEQETQYF. In nucleotides, the CDR3 is TGTGTCATCAGTAACGGGGTCGAACAAGAGACCCAGTACTTC.

Note on this clonotype: The conserved final phenylalanine or tryptophan is absent from the CDR3, which likely points to a read error. V and J are TRBV29-1 and TRBJ2-7, with unresolved D. The CDR3 covers 13 residues. Trimming stripped 6 bases from V and 2 bases from J, with 14 bases between. CDR1 SQVTM and CDR2 ANQGSEA come from the germline V gene. CDR3 coding DNA: TGCAGCGTCGCATGGCCTCAAACCTACGAGCAGTACCTC. Encoded protein: CSVAWPQTYEQYL.

About this clonotype itself: A junction end diverges from the germline sequence, so it may reflect a read error. This chain joins TRBV4-3 and TRBJ2-7, with D tentatively TRBD1 (5 bases). Germline V gene data show CDR1 as LGHNA and CDR2 as YSLEER. This CDR3 is built from 15 residues. CDR3 protein: CANSQDRWAGQEQYF. CDR3 nucleotide sequence: TGCGCCAACAGCCAGGATCGATGGGCAGGGCAGGAGCAGTACTTC.

Note on this clonotype: Here the CDR3 omits its conserved ending phenylalanine or tryptophan, so a read error is the likely source. The V and J genes are TRBV10-3 and TRBJ2-5, with D perhaps TRBD2 (5 bases). Germline loops: CDR1 ENHRY, CDR2 SYGVKD. Trimming removed 0 bases at V and 2 bases at J, with 10 bases between. The CDR3 length is 15 residues. The CDR3 here is CAISESTTRQETQYY. The CDR3 region has the DNA TGTGCCATCAGTGAGTCGACTACCAGACAAGAGACCCAGTACTAT.

Comments on this clonotype: An end of the junction differs from the germline gene, which may be a read error. The chain joins TRBV29-1 to TRBJ2-5, with D perhaps assigned TRBD1 or TRBD2 (5 bases each). There are 15 residues in the CDR3. Germline CDR1 SQVTM, CDR2 ANQGSEA. CDR3 DNA sequence: TGCAGCGTTGAAACCGGAATGGGAGTGGGGGAGATCCAGTACTTC. It codes for CSVETGMGVGEIQYF.

Comment on this clonotype: The CDR3 carries no conserved terminal phenylalanine or tryptophan, so it likely arises from a read error. The J gene is TRBJ1-2, the V gene TRBV28, with a weak D call TRBD1 (6 bases). This CDR3 contains 15 residues. Germline V gives CDR1 MDHEN, CDR2 SYDVKM. This chain's CDR3 is CASIQGQWANYGYTS. CDR3 nucleotide sequence: TGTGCCAGCATCCAAGGACAGTGGGCTAACTATGGGTACACCTCC.

The chain recombines TRBV11-2 with TRBJ2-7, with 7 bases matching TRBD2. From germline, CDR1 is SGHAT and CDR2 FQNNGV. Trimming removed 8 bases from V and 6 bases from J; junction bases left unmatched: 10. CDR3 size: 13 residues. CDR3: CASVVSSGCEQYF. The CDR3 region has the DNA TGTGCCAGCGTCGTATCTAGCGGATGCGAGCAGTACTTC.

This clonotype was detected only once. Mismatch with germline at one junction end may stem from a read error. CDR3 DNA: TGCGTCAGTAGCTTGGGCCACCGGGACAGAGCGGCCGGGGAGCTGTCTTTT. It specifies CVSSLGHRDRAAGELSF. This chain connects TRBV5-1 to TRBJ2-2; 7 nucleotides match TRBD1. CDR1 is SGHRS and CDR2 is YFSETQ in the germline V gene. The CDR3 runs to 17 residues.

V is TRBV6-5 and J is TRBJ2-1; 9 bases align to TRBD2. The CDR3 totals 16 residues. Looked up from germline, CDR1 is MNHEY and CDR2 is SVGAGI. Losses at the gene ends were 9 bases for V and 11 bases for J; bases not matched to a gene: 20. This chain's CDR3 is CARSVGPREGQNKQFF. The CDR3 DNA is TGTGCCAGGAGTGTGGGGCCGCGGGAGGGCCAAAATAAGCAGTTCTTC.

This clonotype occurred many times. The J gene is TRBJ2-3, the V gene TRBV5-4; 14 nucleotides match TRBD2. CDR3 size: 19 residues. The germline V gene encodes CDR1 SGHNT and CDR2 YYREEE (reference sequence). With 0 bases clipped from V and 6 bases from J, the junction kept 12 bases outside the gene matches. The CDR3 DNA sequence: TGTGCCAGCAGCTTGGCGGGGACTAGCGGGAGTCGGCTCAGCGATACGCAGTATTTT. Amino acid sequence: CASSLAGTSGSRLSDTQYF.

With regard to this clonotype: A read error may produce the germline difference seen at one junction end. The gene calls are TRBV6-5 and TRBJ2-7; D is uncertain. The CDR3 has 15 amino acids. Germline V gene lookup returns CDR1 MNHEY and CDR2 SVGAGI. The CDR3 region is CAGSYKDGSSNEQYF. The CDR3 nucleotides read TGTGCCGGCAGTTACAAGGACGGCAGCTCCAACGAGCAGTACTTC.

The rearrangement uses TRBV29-1 and TRBJ1-1; TRBD1 is a possible D gene (5 bases). CDR3 length: 12 residues. The germline V gene encodes CDR1 SQVTM and CDR2 ANQGSEA. This chain's CDR3 is CCVGTGSTEAFF. As DNA, the CDR3 is TGCTGTGTCGGGACGGGGAGCACTGAAGCTTTCTTT.

A remark on this clonotype: A single base separates this from a much larger clone, so it may be a read error. This chain joins TRBV11-2 and TRBJ2-1; 10 nucleotides match TRBD1. Per germline, CDR1 SGHAT and CDR2 FQNNGV. CDR3 length: 14 amino acids. The CDR3 region is CDSSAGTGDNEQFF. CDR3 DNA: TGTGACAGCAGCGCCGGGACAGGGGACAATGAGCAGTTCTTC. The variable domain in full, with the rest retrieved from reference TRBV11-2 and TRBJ2-1, is EAGVAQSPRYKIIEKRQSVAFWCNPISGHATLYWYQQILGQGPKLLIQFQNNGVVDDSQLPKDRFSAERLKGVDSTLKIQPAKLEDSAVYLCDSSAGTGDNEQFFGPGTRLTVL.

This clonotype showed up just a few times. The chain is built from TRBV29-1 and TRBJ1-5; perhaps TRBD1 as D (5 bases). Germline V gene data show CDR1 as SQVTM and CDR2 as ANQGSEA. Deletions cut 4 bases from V and 1 base from J, with 8 bases between. The CDR3 extends over 13 amino acids. The CDR3 loop reads CSVGGPSNQPQHF. Written as DNA, the CDR3 is TGCAGCGTTGGGGGACCCAGCAATCAGCCCCAGCATTTT.

With regard to this clonotype: At one boundary the junction diverges from the germline segment, which might be a read error. CDR3 amino acids: CSVGEETGFSYEQNF. The CDR3 DNA sequence: TGCAGCGTTGGAGAGGAGACAGGGTTTTCGTACGAGCAGAACTTC. The V call is TRBV29-1, the J call TRBJ2-7, with 7 nucleotides matching TRBD1. Germline V gene data show CDR1 as SQVTM and CDR2 as ANQGSEA. This CDR3 region has 15 residues.

On this clonotype: One junction end disagrees with the germline gene, perhaps due to a read error. This sequence joins TRBV6-5 and TRBJ2-6; possibly TRBD2 for D (6 bases). The CDR3 has 14 residues. Germline V gene lookup returns CDR1 MNHEY and CDR2 SVGAGI. Written as DNA, the CDR3 is TGTGCCAGCAGTCGGGACTCTGGGGCCAACGCCCTGACTTTC. Its translation is CASSRDSGANALTF.

Turning to this clonotype: Its ends do not fully match the called genes, so a read error is possible. V usage is TRBV29-1 and J usage is TRBJ2-5; 7 positions agree with TRBD1. The germline V gene has CDR1 SQVTM and CDR2 ANQGSEA. The CDR3 is 14 amino acids. CDR3 protein: CSVVLSRTGQTHYF. In nucleotides, the CDR3 is TGCAGCGTTGTCCTCTCCAGGACGGGACAGACCCACTACTTC.

This clonotype is a singleton in its sample. A read error is likely, as this CDR3 ends without the conserved phenylalanine or tryptophan. V and J are TRBV11-1 and TRBJ2-5; 8 bases line up with TRBD1. Germline assignment: CDR1 SGHAT and CDR2 FQDESV (reference sequence). The CDR3 is 14 residues long. The J segment lost 7 bases and the V segment lost 8 bases, leaving 12 bases of the junction unmatched. This CDR3 reads CASGWAGGIGTQYS. The CDR3 DNA sequence: TGTGCCAGCGGCTGGGCAGGGGGCATTGGGACCCAGTACTCC.

The gene calls are TRBV28 and TRBJ1-5; D is ambiguous. CDR1 and CDR2 from the germline V gene are MDHEN and SYDVKM. V lost 9 bases and J 4 bases, leaving 22 bases between the germline ends. This CDR3 contains 16 residues. The CDR3 region is CASSHHGRVSNQPQHF. Here the CDR3 DNA reads TGTGCCAGTAGCCACCACGGTCGGGTCTCTAATCAGCCCCAGCATTTT.

Worth noting for this clonotype: At one end the junction does not follow the germline gene, possibly because of a read error. V and J are TRBV28 and TRBJ2-4; 8 nucleotides agree with TRBD2. This CDR3 is built from 15 residues. CDR1 and CDR2 from the germline V gene are MDHEN and SYDVKM. In nucleotides, the CDR3 is TGTGACAGCAGTTTATGGGCGGGAGGCAATAACATTCAGTACTTC. It encodes CDSSLWAGGNNIQYF.

On this clonotype itself: The junction and the germline gene differ at one end; a read error may be behind it. The gene calls are TRBV7-9 and TRBJ2-2, with D tentatively TRBD2 (5 bases). CDR1 SEHNR and CDR2 FQNEAQ come from the germline V gene (reference sequence). The CDR3 runs 17 residues. As DNA, the CDR3 is TGTGCCAGCGGCCCCACCTCGCCGGGGAAGAACACCTGGGAGCTGTTTTTT. Encoded protein: CASGPTSPGKNTWELFF.

CDR3 bases: TGCAGTGCTACTTACCAAGAGACCCAGTACTTC. This sequence encodes CSATYQETQYF. The chain has TRBV20-1 and TRBJ2-5; D is uncertain. This CDR3 region has 11 residues. Germline V CDR1 and CDR2: DFQATT, SNEGSKA (reference sequence). Trimming stripped 4 bases from V and 0 bases from J, with 3 bases between.

By proportion, this clonotype is medium-sized. This chain joins TRBV4-1 and TRBJ2-3; 13 bases are a match to TRBD2. Germline assignment: CDR1 MGHRA and CDR2 YSYEKL. V shed 0 bases and J 6 bases; nucleotides not matched to a gene: 9. This CDR3 has 18 amino acids. The CDR3 sequence: CASSQDHITSGRVDTQYF. The CDR3 DNA follows: TGCGCCAGCAGCCAAGACCATATTACTAGCGGGAGGGTGGATACGCAGTATTTT.

Only one count was recorded for this clonotype. The junction departs from germline at one end; a sequencing error may be responsible. This chain uses TRBV29-1 with TRBJ2-1, with D possibly TRBD2 on 6 matching bases. This CDR3 is 15 amino acids long. CDR1 is SQVTM and CDR2 is ANQGSEA in the germline V gene. CDR3 in amino acids: CSIHSGLHNYNQQFF. The CDR3, as DNA: TGCAGCATACACTCCGGACTACACAACTACAATCAGCAGTTCTTC.

Comment on this clonotype: A much larger clone differs by one base, so this may be a read error. V and J are TRBV24-1 and TRBJ2-1; D is perhaps TRBD1 or TRBD2 (5 bases each). V gave up 3 bases and J gave up 4 bases, with 15 bases separating them. Per the germline V gene, CDR1 is KGHDR and CDR2 is SFDVKD. This CDR3 has 16 residues. The CDR3 DNA reads as TGTGCCACCAGTGATCCAGGGACCACCACATACAATGAGCAGTTCTTC. Translating gives CATSDPGTTTYNEQFF.